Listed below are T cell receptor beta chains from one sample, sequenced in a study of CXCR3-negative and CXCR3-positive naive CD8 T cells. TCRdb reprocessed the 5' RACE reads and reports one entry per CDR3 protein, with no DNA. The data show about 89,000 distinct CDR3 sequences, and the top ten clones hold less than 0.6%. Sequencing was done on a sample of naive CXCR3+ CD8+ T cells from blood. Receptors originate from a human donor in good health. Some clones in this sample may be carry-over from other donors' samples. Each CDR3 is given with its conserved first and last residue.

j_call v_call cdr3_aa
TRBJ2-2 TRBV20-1 CSARSASGNTGELFF
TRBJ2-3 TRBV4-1 CASSLYSRATDTQYF
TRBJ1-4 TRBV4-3 CASSQDSVNDEKLFF
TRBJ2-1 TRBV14 CASSQVGYFEQFF
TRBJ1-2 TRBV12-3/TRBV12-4 CASSLTVTQDYGYTF
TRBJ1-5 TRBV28 CASSTGPYQPQHF
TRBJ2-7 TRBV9 CASSVGWGQGYEQYF
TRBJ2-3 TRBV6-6 CASRSGPTDTQYF
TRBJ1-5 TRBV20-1 CSAPSTDLQPQHF
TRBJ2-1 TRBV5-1 CASSPWDSASSYNEQFF
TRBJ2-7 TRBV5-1 CASSLEQGVYEQYF
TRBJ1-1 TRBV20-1 CSACRDTLPEGTEAFF
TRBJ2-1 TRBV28 CASSYPPEVTAPYINEQFF
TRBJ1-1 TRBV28 CASRPPLRPEAFF
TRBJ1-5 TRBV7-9 CASSLGDGGNQPQHF
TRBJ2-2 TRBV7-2 CASSFLSGGYTGELFF
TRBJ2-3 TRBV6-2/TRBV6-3 CASSYKGRITTDTQYF
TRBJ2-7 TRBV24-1 CATSDRVTREQYF
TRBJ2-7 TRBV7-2 CASSLGGGGLEQYF
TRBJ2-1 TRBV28 CASGPASSYNEQFF
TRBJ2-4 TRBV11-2 CASSSLEGESKNIQYF
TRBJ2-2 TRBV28 CASSLLGPGELFF
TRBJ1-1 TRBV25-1 CASRPGGGSAAEAFF
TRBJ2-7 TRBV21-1 CASSIFPRGVSGRTDPYEQYF
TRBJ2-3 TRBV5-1 CASSFRDPTAPDTQYF
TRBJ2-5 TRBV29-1 CSVPLDGDQETQYF
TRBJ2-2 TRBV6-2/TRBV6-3 CASTSSRENTGELFF
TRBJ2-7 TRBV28 CASETEYEQYF
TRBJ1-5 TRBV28 CASRDRQGSNQPQHF
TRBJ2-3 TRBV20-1 CSASGTRRADTQYF
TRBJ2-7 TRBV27 CASSLKGVSYNEQFF
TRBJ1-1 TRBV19 CASSMGAGTEAFF
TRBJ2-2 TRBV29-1 CSVDRVGHGGELFF
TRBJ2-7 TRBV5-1 CASSLVQDPSYEQYF
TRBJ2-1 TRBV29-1 CSVGGTSGSNEQLF
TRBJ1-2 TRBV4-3 CASSQYLGAGGYTF
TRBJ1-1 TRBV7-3 CASSPGVVGNTEAFF
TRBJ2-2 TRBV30 CAWSQGARGTGELFF
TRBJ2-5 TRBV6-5 CASSYSALRYEYF
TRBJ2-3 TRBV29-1 CSVEVADGTDTQYF
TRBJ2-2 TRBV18 CASSPPGKREEELFF
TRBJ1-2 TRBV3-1 CASSPMRGPGGYTF
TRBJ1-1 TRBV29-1 CSVVLTTEAFF
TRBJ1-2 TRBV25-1 CASSESGSKLYGYTF
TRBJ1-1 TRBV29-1 CSVDSGNTEAFF
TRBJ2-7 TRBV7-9 CASSSTVSSYEQYF
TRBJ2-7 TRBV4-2 CASSQGADTSDDEQYF
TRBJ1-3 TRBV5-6 CASSLGPSSGNTIYF
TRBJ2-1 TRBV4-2 CASSPADRPEGEQFF
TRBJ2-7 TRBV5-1 CASSAGTGYEQYF
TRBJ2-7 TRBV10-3 CAISEDRGSLNEQYF
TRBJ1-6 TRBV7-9 CASQGGIPSPLHF
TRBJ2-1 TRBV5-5 CASSLAPRTSYNEQFF
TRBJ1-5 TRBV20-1 CSVRAEGPTLNQPQHF
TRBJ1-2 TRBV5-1 CASSYGADYGYTF